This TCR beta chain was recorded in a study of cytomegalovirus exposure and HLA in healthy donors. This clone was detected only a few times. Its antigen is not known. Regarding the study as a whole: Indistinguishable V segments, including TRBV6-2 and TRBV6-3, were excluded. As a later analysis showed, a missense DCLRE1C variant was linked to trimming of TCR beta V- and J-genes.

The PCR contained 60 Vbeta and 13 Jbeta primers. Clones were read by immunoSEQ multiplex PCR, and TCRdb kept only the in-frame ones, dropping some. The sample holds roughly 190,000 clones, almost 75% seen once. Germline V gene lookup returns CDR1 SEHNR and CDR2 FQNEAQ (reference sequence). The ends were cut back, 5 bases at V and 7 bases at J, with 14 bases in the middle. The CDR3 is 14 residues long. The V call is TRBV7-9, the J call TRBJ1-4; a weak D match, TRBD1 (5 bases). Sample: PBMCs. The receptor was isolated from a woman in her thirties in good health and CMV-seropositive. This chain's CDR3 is CASSPLGRGEKLFF. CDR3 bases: TGTGCCAGCAGCCCCCTGGGGCGCGGTGAAAAACTGTTTTTT. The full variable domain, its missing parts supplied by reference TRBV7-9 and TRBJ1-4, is DTGVSQNPRHKITKRGQNVTFRCDPISEHNRLYWYRQTLGQGPEFLTYFQNEAQLEKSRLLSDRFSAERPKGSFSTLEIQRTEQGDSAMYLCASSPLGRGEKLFFGSGTQLSVL.